The 32 T cell receptor beta chains given below trace back to one sample, sequenced in a study of blood T cell repertoires in COVID-19. Only in-frame clones appear in the TCRdb table, and some are missing; sequencing was by immunoSEQ multiplex PCR. Among fewer than 35,000 clones, 90% were seen once, and the ten largest hold around 1.5%. Sequenced: peripheral blood. These receptors came from a man in his sixties with active COVID-19.

This chain uses TRBV4-1 with TRBJ2-7; perhaps TRBD1 as D (6 bases). This CDR3 is built from 16 residues. The V gene's germline CDR1 is MGHRA and CDR2 YSYEKL. Trimming pared 2 bases from V and 3 bases from J, leaving 17 bases between. In nucleotides, the CDR3 is TGCGCCAGCAGCCAACCACAGGGTCGGCAATACTACGAGCAGTACTTC. It specifies CASSQPQGRQYYEQYF.

This rearrangement joins TRBV15 to TRBJ1-2; 9 bases map to TRBD1. Germline V gene data show CDR1 as LNHNV and CDR2 as YYDKDF (reference sequence). CDR3 length equals 17 residues. V lost 0 bases, J lost 3 bases, and 8 bases stayed unmatched. In DNA, the CDR3 is TGTGCCACCAGCAGAGATAGGGACAGGGCTAACCACTATGGCTACACCTTC. Its protein is CATSRDRDRANHYGYTF.

V is TRBV29-1 and J is TRBJ1-2; D might be TRBD1 (6 bases). The CDR3 has 15 amino acids. V was shortened by 3 bases and J by 4 bases, with 18 bases between the two germline ends. CDR1 and CDR2 from the germline V gene are SQVTM and ANQGSEA. The CDR3 protein is CSVEGAEDTLYGYTF. The CDR3 DNA reads TGCAGCGTTGAGGGGGCCGAGGACACACTCTATGGCTACACCTTC.

In its sample, this clone was seen once. The rearrangement links TRBV18 to TRBJ2-1, with D possibly being TRBD1 (6 bases). CDR3 size: 14 residues. With 1 base removed from V and 9 bases from J, the gap between germline ends came to 13 bases. CDR1 is KGHSH and CDR2 is LQKENI in the germline V gene. Written as DNA, the CDR3 is TGTGCCAGCTCACCACAATCCGGGGACACTGAGCAGTTCTTC. Residues: CASSPQSGDTEQFF.

The chain has TRBV6-4 and TRBJ1-1; D call uncertain. There are 13 residues in the CDR3. Germline-derived CDR1 and CDR2 are MRHNA and SNTAGT. The V end was cut by 6 bases, the J end by 1 base, with 9 bases between. The CDR3 protein is CASSLGGNTEAFF. Here the CDR3 DNA reads TGTGCCAGCAGCTTGGGAGGGAACACTGAAGCTTTCTTT.

This chain links TRBV4-1 with TRBJ1-3; unclear D gene. Germline V gene sequence: CDR1 MGHRA, CDR2 YSYEKL. V lost 0 bases to trimming and J lost 3 bases, with 9 bases between them. The CDR3 sequence is 15 residues long. This CDR3 reads CASSQERGHGNTIYF. The CDR3 DNA is TGCGCCAGCAGCCAAGAGCGGGGTCATGGAAACACCATATATTTT.

The chain carries TRBV5-1 and TRBJ2-1; D perhaps matches TRBD1 (5 bases). CDR1 SGHRS and CDR2 YFSETQ come from the germline V gene. V lost 4 bases and J lost 7, with 15 bases in between. The CDR3 runs 14 residues. The CDR3 DNA is TGCGCCAGCAGCCCGGAATTTAAGGGGAATGAGCAGTTCTTC. It yields the protein CASSPEFKGNEQFF.

The chain combines TRBV2 with TRBJ1-2, with no clear D. Trimming took off 6 bases at V and 5 bases at J, with 7 bases between the two ends. Per the germline V gene, CDR1 is SNHLY and CDR2 is FYNNEI. This CDR3 comprises 11 residues. The CDR3 spells CASRRDYGYTF. In DNA, the CDR3 is TGTGCCAGCAGACGGGATTATGGCTACACCTTC.

The V and J genes are TRBV6-6 and TRBJ1-3; no clear D. The CDR3 has 13 amino acids. The germline CDR1 and CDR2 sequences are MNHNY and SVGAGI (reference sequence). V lost 6 bases and J 0 bases, leaving 6 bases between the germline ends. The CDR3 sequence: CASRQNSGNTIYF. DNA for the CDR3: TGTGCCAGCAGACAAAACTCTGGAAACACCATATATTTT.

The chain uses TRBV5-5 and TRBJ2-6, with D unresolved. CDR1 and CDR2 (germline): SGHKS, YYEKEE (reference sequence). The ends were cut back, 3 bases at V and 0 bases at J, with 10 bases in the middle. The CDR3 runs to 16 residues. In nucleotides, the CDR3 is TGTGCCAGCAGCTCCCGAGCCCACTCTGGGGCCAACGTCCTGACTTTC. Its translation is CASSSRAHSGANVLTF.

The chain couples TRBV5-1 to TRBJ1-5, with 7 bases aligning to TRBD1. V gave up 1 base and J gave up 0 bases; unmatched junction bases: 10. Germline lookup yields CDR1 SGHRS and CDR2 YFSETQ. The CDR3 has 18 residues. This CDR3 is CASSLSYRGTYSNQPQHF. CDR3 sequence (DNA): TGCGCCAGCAGCTTGTCGTACAGGGGAACTTATAGCAATCAGCCCCAGCATTTT.

V is TRBV7-9 and J is TRBJ2-2; D may be TRBD1 (6 bases). The V and J ends lost 5 bases and 5 bases respectively, with 15 bases between them. The V gene's germline CDR1 is SEHNR and CDR2 FQNEAQ (reference sequence). This CDR3 has 15 amino acids. The DNA for the CDR3 is TGTGCCAGCAGCCCTTGGCCCCAGGGGACCGGGGAGCTGTTTTTT. It encodes CASSPWPQGTGELFF. The full variable domain, with the rest looked up from reference TRBV7-9 and TRBJ2-2, is DTGVSQNPRHKITKRGQNVTFRCDPISEHNRLYWYRQTLGQGPEFLTYFQNEAQLEKSRLLSDRFSAERPKGSFSTLEIQRTEQGDSAMYLCASSPWPQGTGELFFGEGSRLTVL.

This sequence joins TRBV7-8 and TRBJ2-3; 13 positions match TRBD2. There are 19 residues in the CDR3. V lost 0 bases to trimming and J lost 5 bases; unmatched junction nucleotides: 11. Germline assignment: CDR1 SGHVS and CDR2 FQNEAQ. CDR3 region: CASSLARLAGGRGRDTQYF. CDR3 coding DNA: TGTGCCAGCAGCTTAGCGCGACTAGCGGGGGGCAGGGGTCGAGATACGCAGTATTTT.

The chain combines TRBV6-5 with TRBJ1-2; a possible D gene is TRBD1 (6 bases). The CDR3 covers 14 residues. Germline CDR1 reads MNHEY; CDR2 reads SVGAGI. Trimming took 8 bases from V and 3 from J, leaving 16 bases between them. The DNA of the CDR3 is TGTGCCAGCGCGGACCAGGGGAGATACTATGGCTACACCTTC. It codes for CASADQGRYYGYTF.

This clone was counted between two and nine times. The J gene is TRBJ2-3, the V gene TRBV4-1; D remains ambiguous. From germline, CDR1 is MGHRA and CDR2 YSYEKL. The germline V and J ends were trimmed by 0 bases and 7 bases, with 11 bases remaining between them. The CDR3 has 14 residues. The CDR3 is CASSQDRVPHTQYF. In nucleotides, the CDR3 is TGCGCCAGCAGCCAAGACCGGGTCCCACATACGCAGTATTTT.

The chain couples TRBV3-1 (or the pseudogene TRBV3-2) to TRBJ1-4; the D is unclear. The CDR3 has 14 amino acids. Trimming cost V 8 bases and J 3 bases, with 13 bases left between them. CDR1 is LGHDT and CDR2 is YNNKEL in the germline V gene (reference sequence). The CDR3 is CASGPSTPNEKLFF. The DNA of the CDR3 is TGTGCCAGCGGCCCGAGTACCCCTAATGAAAAACTGTTTTTT.

This clone appeared once. This sequence joins TRBV7-3 and TRBJ1-1; D may be TRBD1 (5 bases). The CDR3 is 15 residues long. V was cut by 5 bases and J by 0 bases, with 13 bases left in between. Germline V gene lookup returns CDR1 SGHTA and CDR2 FQGTGA. DNA of the CDR3: TGTGCCAGCAGCAAAGGGGTAGGAATGAACACTGAAGCTTTCTTT. This gives the protein CASSKGVGMNTEAFF.

The genes are TRBV9 and TRBJ2-2, with D possibly matching TRBD1 (6 bases). Trimming removed 4 bases at V and 1 base at J, with 11 bases between. CDR1 and CDR2 (germline): SGDLS, YYNGEE. The CDR3 is 15 amino acids. CDR3 nucleotides: TGTGCCAGCAGCCGCCGACAGGAGAACACCGGGGAGCTGTTTTTT. It encodes CASSRRQENTGELFF.

This chain connects TRBV15 to TRBJ2-7; 8 nucleotides agree with TRBD2. The CDR3 is 15 amino acids. Germline values: CDR1 LNHNV, CDR2 YYDKDF (reference sequence). Trimming cost V 0 bases and J 7 bases; bases outside gene matches: 8. The CDR3 is CATSRDRRGVGEQYF. The DNA of the CDR3 is TGTGCCACCAGCAGAGATCGGCGGGGGGTAGGGGAGCAGTACTTC.

The chain links TRBV3-1 (or the pseudogene TRBV3-2) to TRBJ2-5, with 9 bases aligning to TRBD1. V shed 4 bases, J shed 3 bases, and the junction held 9 bases outside the gene matches. The CDR3 is 16 residues long. Germline V lookup: CDR1 LGHDT, CDR2 YNNKEL (reference sequence). The CDR3 sequence is CASSLQGQGWEETQYF. In DNA, the CDR3 is TGTGCCAGCAGCCTGCAGGGACAGGGATGGGAAGAGACCCAGTACTTC.

V usage is TRBV12-3 or TRBV12-4 and J usage is TRBJ1-1; 9 nucleotides align to TRBD1. Trimming at V came to 6 bases and at J to 8 bases, leaving 7 bases not matched to a gene. This CDR3 contains 13 residues. CDR3 bases: TGTGCCAGCAGGATGACAGGGGGACACGAAGCTTTCTTT. As protein: CASRMTGGHEAFF.

The V and J genes are TRBV6-5 and TRBJ1-1; 7 bases are a match to TRBD1. After removal of 2 bases from V and 5 bases from J, the junction contained 2 bases not matched to a gene. The V gene's germline CDR1 is MNHEY and CDR2 SVGAGI. This CDR3 contains 13 residues. The CDR3 sequence is CASSYRGRTEAFF. The CDR3, as DNA: TGTGCCAGCAGTTACAGGGGGCGAACTGAAGCTTTCTTT.

J is TRBJ2-5 and V is TRBV6-5; 7 bases agree with TRBD1. V lost 10 bases to trimming and J lost 4 bases; unmatched junction nucleotides: 6. Looked up from germline, CDR1 is MNHEY and CDR2 is SVGAGI. The CDR3 sequence is 12 residues long. The CDR3 DNA follows: TGTGCCACCTCCAGGGGGAGAGAGACCCAGTACTTC. The encoded protein is CATSRGRETQYF.

The chain joins TRBV28 to TRBJ1-1; D is ambiguous. From germline, CDR1 is MDHEN and CDR2 SYDVKM. The CDR3 sequence is 15 residues long. V shed 8 bases and J shed 1 base, with 17 bases lying between them. CDR3 in amino acids: CASSGPQSKNTEAFF. The CDR3, as DNA: TGTGCCAGCTCTGGGCCTCAATCAAAGAACACTGAAGCTTTCTTT.

The V gene is TRBV3-1 (or the pseudogene TRBV3-2), the J gene TRBJ1-4, with D perhaps matching TRBD1 (5 bases). V was trimmed by 1 base and J by 1 base, leaving 7 bases between them. Germline CDR1 reads LGHDT; CDR2 reads YNNKEL (reference sequence). CDR3 length: 15 residues. The CDR3 coding sequence is TGTGCCAGCAGCCAAGTCAGGGTAACTAATGAAAAACTGTTTTTT. Translation: CASSQVRVTNEKLFF.

CDR3 nucleotide sequence: TGTGCCAGCAGTTCCGGGACAGTCGGAAACACCATATATTTT. Amino acids: CASSSGTVGNTIYF. The chain combines TRBV6-5 with TRBJ1-3; 7 nucleotides match TRBD1. With 4 bases clipped from V and 4 bases from J, the junction kept 4 bases outside the gene matches. The CDR3 runs 14 residues. Germline V gene lookup returns CDR1 MNHEY and CDR2 SVGAGI.

The rearrangement links TRBV19 to TRBJ2-7, with 10 bases matching TRBD1. V lost 5 bases and J lost 4; bases outside the gene matches: 5. Per germline, CDR1 LNHDA and CDR2 SQIVND (reference sequence). The CDR3 loop spans 14 amino acids. CDR3: CASSRRDRGYEQYF. The CDR3 coding sequence is TGTGCCAGTAGTCGCCGGGACAGGGGATACGAGCAGTACTTC.

This chain connects TRBV20-1 to TRBJ2-5, with 7 nucleotides matching TRBD2. The germline V gene has CDR1 DFQATT and CDR2 SNEGSKA (reference sequence). The CDR3 length is 11 residues. The CDR3 region is CMAGVAETQYF. As DNA, the CDR3 is TGCATGGCGGGGGTTGCGGAGACCCAGTACTTC.

The CDR3 region is CASSLPGGNHEQYF. CDR3 nucleotides: TGTGCCAGCAGTTTACCCGGGGGGAACCACGAGCAGTACTTC. The chain employs TRBV28 and TRBJ2-7; 7 bases agree with TRBD2. Germline CDR1 MDHEN, CDR2 SYDVKM. With V trimmed by 2 bases and J by 5 bases, 6 bases remained unmatched. This CDR3 has 14 residues.

This rearrangement joins TRBV10-2 to TRBJ1-5; the D gene is possibly TRBD1 (6 bases). Per the germline V gene, CDR1 is WSHSY and CDR2 is SAAADI. The CDR3 totals 12 residues. CDR3 sequence (DNA): TGCGCGGGAGGGGGGGCTCGGCAGCCCCAGCATTTT. This encodes CAGGGARQPQHF.

J is TRBJ2-7 and V is TRBV5-5; D uncertain. The CDR3 is 11 amino acids. Trimming stripped 4 bases from V and 7 bases from J, with 9 bases between. The germline V gene has CDR1 SGHKS and CDR2 YYEKEE (reference sequence). The CDR3 sequence: CASSRPEEQYF. In nucleotides, the CDR3 is TGTGCCAGCAGCCGTCCCGAGGAGCAGTACTTC.

This chain joins TRBV4-3 and TRBJ2-1; 10 nucleotides match TRBD2. The V gene end was trimmed by 4 bases and the J gene end by 5 bases; junction bases not matched to a gene: 8. The CDR3 covers 16 residues. Germline lookup yields CDR1 LGHNA and CDR2 YSLEER. The CDR3 protein is CASSRILAGADNEQFF. Written as DNA, the CDR3 is TGCGCCAGCAGCCGAATCCTAGCGGGGGCAGACAATGAGCAGTTCTTC.